This TCR beta chain is from a study of blood T cell repertoires in COVID-19. Study-level background: The United States, Italy and Spain supplied acute and convalescent COVID-19 samples. The cDNA or gDNA used as material had been derived from T cells, B-cell-depleted T cells, or PBMCs.

Using immunoSEQ multiplex PCR, the repertoire was profiled, and TCRdb retains in-frame clones only, with some absent. The top ten hold 6.5% to 8.5% of the sample, which has 150,000 to 200,000 clones, 83% seen once. Patients in Seattle were enrolled during active infection, then followed longitudinally. This sequence originates from a woman aged 65 to 85 with COVID-19, enrolled during active disease. Input material: peripheral blood.

CDR3: CASSRRALGATNEKLFF. Written as DNA, the CDR3 is TGTGCCAGTAGTCGAAGGGCTCTAGGGGCAACTAATGAAAAACTGTTTTTT. The chain has TRBV19 and TRBJ1-4, with D possibly TRBD1 on 5 matching bases. The V gene lost 5 bases and the J gene lost 0 bases, with 16 bases spanning the gap. In germline, CDR1 is LNHDA, CDR2 SQIVND (reference sequence). The CDR3 is 17 amino acids.